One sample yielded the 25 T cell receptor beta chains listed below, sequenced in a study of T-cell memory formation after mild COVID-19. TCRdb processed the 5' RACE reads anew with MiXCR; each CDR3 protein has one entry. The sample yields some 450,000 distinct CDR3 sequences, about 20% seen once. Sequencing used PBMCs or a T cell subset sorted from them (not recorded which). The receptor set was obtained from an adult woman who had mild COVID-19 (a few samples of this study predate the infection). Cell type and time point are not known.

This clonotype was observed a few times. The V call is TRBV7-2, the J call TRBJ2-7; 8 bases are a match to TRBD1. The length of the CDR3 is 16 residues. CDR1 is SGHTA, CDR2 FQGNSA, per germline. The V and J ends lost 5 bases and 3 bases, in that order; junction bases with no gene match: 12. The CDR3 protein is CASSPGVRDRLYEQYF. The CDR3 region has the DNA TGTGCCAGCAGCCCCGGGGTCCGGGACAGGCTCTACGAGCAGTACTTC.

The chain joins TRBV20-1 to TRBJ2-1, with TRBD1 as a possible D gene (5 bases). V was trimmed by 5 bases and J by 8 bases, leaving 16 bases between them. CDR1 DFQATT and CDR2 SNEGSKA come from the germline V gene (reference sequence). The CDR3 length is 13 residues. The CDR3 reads CSAPLADRHEQFF. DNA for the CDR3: TGCAGTGCTCCGCTCGCCGACAGACATGAGCAGTTCTTC.

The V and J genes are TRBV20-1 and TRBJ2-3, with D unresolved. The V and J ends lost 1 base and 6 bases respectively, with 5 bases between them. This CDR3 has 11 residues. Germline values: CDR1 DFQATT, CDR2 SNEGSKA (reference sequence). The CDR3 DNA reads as TGCAGTGCTAGAGGTCCGGATACGCAGTATTTT. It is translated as CSARGPDTQYF.

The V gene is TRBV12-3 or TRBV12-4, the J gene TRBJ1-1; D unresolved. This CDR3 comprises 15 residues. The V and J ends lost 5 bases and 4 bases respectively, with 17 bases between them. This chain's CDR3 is CASSPGSGSGTEAFF. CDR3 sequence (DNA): TGTGCCAGCAGTCCCGGTTCGGGGTCGGGCACTGAAGCTTTCTTT.

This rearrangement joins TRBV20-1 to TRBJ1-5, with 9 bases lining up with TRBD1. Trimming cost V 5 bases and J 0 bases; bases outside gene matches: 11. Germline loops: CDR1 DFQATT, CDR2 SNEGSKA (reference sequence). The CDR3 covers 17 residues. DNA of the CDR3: TGCAGTGCTGTGATGACAGGGGGAAAAAATAGCAATCAGCCCCAGCATTTT. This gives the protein CSAVMTGGKNSNQPQHF.

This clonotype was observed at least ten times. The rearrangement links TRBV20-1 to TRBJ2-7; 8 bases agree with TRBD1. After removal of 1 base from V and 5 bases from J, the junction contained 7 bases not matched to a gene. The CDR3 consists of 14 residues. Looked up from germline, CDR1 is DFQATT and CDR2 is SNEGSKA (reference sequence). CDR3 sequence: CSARVSGGADEQYF. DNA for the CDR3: TGCAGTGCTAGAGTCTCAGGGGGCGCAGACGAGCAGTACTTC.

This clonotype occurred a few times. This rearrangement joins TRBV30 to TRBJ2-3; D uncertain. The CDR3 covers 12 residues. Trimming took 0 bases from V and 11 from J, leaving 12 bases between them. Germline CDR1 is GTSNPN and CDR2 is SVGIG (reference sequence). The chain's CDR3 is CAWSVVRGGQYF. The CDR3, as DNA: TGTGCCTGGAGTGTGGTCCGAGGTGGGCAGTATTTT.

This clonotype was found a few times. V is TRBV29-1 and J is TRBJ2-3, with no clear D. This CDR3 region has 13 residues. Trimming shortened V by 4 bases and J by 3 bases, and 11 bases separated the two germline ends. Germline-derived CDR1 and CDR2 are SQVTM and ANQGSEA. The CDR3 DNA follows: TGCAGCGTTGGGGGTTTCGAAACAGATACGCAGTATTTT. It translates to CSVGGFETDTQYF.

In DNA, the CDR3 is TGTGCCAGCAGCTTCCAAGCGGGAGCGAACTACGAGCAGTACTTC. Amino acids: CASSFQAGANYEQYF. This chain joins TRBV13 and TRBJ2-7; 8 positions agree with TRBD2. The length of the CDR3 is 15 residues. Germline CDR1 PRHDT, CDR2 FYEKMQ (reference sequence). V shed 3 bases and J 3 bases; nucleotides not matched to a gene: 7.

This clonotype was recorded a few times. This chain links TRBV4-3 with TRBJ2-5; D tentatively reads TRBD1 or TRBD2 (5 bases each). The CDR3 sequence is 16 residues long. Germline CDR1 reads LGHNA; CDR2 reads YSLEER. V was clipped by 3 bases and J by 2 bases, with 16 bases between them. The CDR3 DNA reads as TGCGCCAGCAGCCAGGGGCCCCCGGGGCCACAAGAGACCCAGTACTTC. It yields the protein CASSQGPPGPQETQYF.

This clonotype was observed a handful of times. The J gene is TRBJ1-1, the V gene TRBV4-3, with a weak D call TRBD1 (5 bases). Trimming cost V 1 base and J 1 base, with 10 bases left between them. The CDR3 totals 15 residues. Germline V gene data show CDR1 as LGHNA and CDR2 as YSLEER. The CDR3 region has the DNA TGCGCCAGCAGCCAAGGGGGGGTAGGGAACACTGAAGCTTTCTTT. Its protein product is CASSQGGVGNTEAFF.

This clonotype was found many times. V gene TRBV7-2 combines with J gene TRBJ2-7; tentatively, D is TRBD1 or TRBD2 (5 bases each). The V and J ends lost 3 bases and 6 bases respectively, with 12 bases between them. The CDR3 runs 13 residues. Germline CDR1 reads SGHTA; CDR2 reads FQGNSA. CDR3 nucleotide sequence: TGTGCCAGCAGCTTCGCCCGGGACCTCGAGCAGTACTTC. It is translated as CASSFARDLEQYF.

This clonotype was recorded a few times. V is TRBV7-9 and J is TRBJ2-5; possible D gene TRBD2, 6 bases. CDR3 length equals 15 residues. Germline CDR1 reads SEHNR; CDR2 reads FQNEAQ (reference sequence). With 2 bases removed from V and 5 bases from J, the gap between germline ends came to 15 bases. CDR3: CASSLIGTSTETQYF. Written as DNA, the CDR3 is TGTGCCAGCAGCTTAATAGGGACTTCCACGGAGACCCAGTACTTC.

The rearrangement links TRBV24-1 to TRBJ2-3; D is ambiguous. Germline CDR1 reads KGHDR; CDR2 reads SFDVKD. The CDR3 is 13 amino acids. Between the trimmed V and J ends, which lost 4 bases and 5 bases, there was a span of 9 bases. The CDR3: CATSELFGDTQYF. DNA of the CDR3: TGTGCCACCAGTGAGCTCTTTGGAGATACGCAGTATTTT.

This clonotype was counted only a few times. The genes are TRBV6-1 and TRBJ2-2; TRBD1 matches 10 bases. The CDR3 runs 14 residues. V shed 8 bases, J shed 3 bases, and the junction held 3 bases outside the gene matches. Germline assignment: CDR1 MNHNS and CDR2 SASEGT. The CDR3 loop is CASPGTGDTGELFF. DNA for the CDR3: TGTGCCAGCCCCGGGACAGGGGACACCGGGGAGCTGTTTTTT.

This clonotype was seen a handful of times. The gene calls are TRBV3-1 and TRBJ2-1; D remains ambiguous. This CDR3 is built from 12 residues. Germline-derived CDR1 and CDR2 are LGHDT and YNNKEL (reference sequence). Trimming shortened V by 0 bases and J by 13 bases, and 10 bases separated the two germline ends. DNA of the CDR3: TGTGCCAGCAGCCAAGATCGGACGGAACAGTTCTTC. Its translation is CASSQDRTEQFF.

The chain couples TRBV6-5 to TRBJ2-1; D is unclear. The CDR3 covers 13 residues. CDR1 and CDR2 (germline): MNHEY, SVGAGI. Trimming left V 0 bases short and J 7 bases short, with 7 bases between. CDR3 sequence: CASSYSTGNEQFF. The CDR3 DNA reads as TGTGCCAGCAGTTACTCGACCGGGAATGAGCAGTTCTTC.

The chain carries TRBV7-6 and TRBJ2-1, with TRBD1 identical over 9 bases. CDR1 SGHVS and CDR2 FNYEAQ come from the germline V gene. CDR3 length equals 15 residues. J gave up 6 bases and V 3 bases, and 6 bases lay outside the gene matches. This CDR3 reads CASSFVGTGTNEQFF. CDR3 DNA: TGTGCCAGCAGCTTTGTGGGGACAGGGACCAATGAGCAGTTCTTC.

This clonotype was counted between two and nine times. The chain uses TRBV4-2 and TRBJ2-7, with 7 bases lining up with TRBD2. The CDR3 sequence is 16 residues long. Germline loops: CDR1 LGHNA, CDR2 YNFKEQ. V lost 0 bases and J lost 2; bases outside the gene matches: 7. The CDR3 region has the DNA TGTGCCAGCAGCCAAGATCAGGGAGGGCCAACCTACGAGCAGTACTTC. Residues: CASSQDQGGPTYEQYF.

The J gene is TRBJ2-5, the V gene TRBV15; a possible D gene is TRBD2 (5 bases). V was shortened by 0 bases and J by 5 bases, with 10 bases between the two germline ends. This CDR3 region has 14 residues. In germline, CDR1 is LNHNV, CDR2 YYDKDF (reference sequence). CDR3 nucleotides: TGTGCCACCAGCAGAGATCCGGGATGGGAGACCCAGTACTTC. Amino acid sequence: CATSRDPGWETQYF.

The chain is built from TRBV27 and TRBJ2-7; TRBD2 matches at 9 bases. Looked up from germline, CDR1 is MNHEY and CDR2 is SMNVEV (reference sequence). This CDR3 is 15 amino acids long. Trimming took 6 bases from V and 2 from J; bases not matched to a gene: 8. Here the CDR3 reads CASSLGTSPPYEQYF. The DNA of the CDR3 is TGTGCCAGCAGCCTCGGGACTAGCCCTCCCTACGAGCAGTACTTC.

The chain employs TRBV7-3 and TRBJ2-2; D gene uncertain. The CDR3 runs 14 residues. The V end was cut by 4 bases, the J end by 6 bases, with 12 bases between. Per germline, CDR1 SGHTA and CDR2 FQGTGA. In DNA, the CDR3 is TGTGCCAGCAGCTCCTTGAGAGGATCCGGGGAGCTGTTTTTT. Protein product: CASSSLRGSGELFF.

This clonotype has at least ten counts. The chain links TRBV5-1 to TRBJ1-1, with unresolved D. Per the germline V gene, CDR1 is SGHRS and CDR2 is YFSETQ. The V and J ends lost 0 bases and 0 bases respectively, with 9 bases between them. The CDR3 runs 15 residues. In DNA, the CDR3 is TGCGCCAGCAGCTTGGGGACGGCTATGAACACTGAAGCTTTCTTT. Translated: CASSLGTAMNTEAFF. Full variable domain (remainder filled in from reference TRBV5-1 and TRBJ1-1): KAGVTQTPRYLIKTRGQQVTLSCSPISGHRSVSWYQQTPGQGLQFLFEYFSETQRNKGNFPGRFSGRQFSNSRSEMNVSTLELGDSALYLCASSLGTAMNTEAFFGQGTRLTVV.

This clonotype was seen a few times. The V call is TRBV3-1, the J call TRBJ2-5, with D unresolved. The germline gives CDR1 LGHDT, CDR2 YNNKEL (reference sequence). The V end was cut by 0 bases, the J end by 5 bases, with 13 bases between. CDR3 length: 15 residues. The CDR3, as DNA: TGTGCCAGCAGCCAAGACCTAGTTCATATGGAGACCCAGTACTTC. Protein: CASSQDLVHMETQYF.

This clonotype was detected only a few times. The CDR3 sequence is CASSLDHTGTGANEQFF. The CDR3 bases are TGTGCCAGCAGCCTGGACCATACCGGGACAGGGGCCAATGAGCAGTTCTTC. This rearrangement joins TRBV7-2 to TRBJ2-1; the match to TRBD1 covers 10 bases. With 5 bases clipped from V and 6 bases from J, the junction kept 13 bases outside the gene matches. CDR3 length equals 17 residues. The germline V gene has CDR1 SGHTA and CDR2 FQGNSA.